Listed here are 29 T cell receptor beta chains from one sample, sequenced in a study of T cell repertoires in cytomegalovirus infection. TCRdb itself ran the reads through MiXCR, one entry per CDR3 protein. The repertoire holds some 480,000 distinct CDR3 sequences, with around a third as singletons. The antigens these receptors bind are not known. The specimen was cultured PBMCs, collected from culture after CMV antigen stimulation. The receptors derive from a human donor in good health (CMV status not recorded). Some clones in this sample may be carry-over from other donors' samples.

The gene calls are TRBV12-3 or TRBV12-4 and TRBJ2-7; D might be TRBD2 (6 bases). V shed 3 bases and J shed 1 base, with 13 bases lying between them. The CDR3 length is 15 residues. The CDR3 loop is CASSLAGSSSYEQYF. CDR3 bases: TGTGCCAGCAGTTTGGCCGGGAGTAGTTCCTACGAGCAGTACTTC.

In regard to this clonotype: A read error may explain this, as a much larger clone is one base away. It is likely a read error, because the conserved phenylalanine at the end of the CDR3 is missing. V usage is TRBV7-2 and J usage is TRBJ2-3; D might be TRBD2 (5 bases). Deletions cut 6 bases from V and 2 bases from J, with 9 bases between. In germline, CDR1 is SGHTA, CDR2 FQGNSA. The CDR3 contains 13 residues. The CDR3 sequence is CASRPGLTDTQYV. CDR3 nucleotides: TGTGCCAGCAGACCCGGACTCACAGATACGCAGTATGTT.

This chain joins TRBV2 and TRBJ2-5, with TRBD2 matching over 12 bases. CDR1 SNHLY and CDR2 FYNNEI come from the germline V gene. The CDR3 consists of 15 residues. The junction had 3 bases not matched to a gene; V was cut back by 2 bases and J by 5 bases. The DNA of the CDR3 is TGTGCCAGCAGTGAACTAGCGGGAGGGCCCGAGACCCAGTACTTC. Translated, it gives CASSELAGGPETQYF. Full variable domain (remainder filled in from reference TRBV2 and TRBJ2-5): EPEVTQTPSHQVTQMGQEVILRCVPISNHLYFYWYRQILGQKVEFLVSFYNNEISEKSEIFDDQFSVERPDGSNFTLKIRSTKLEDSAMYFCASSELAGGPETQYFGPGTRLLVL.

The CDR3 DNA reads TGTGCCAGCAGCTTAGGGTCTTCTGGTACGCAGTATTTT. This codes for CASSLGSSGTQYF. The gene calls are TRBV7-2 and TRBJ2-3; D is ambiguous. Trimming cost V 1 base and J 8 bases, with 10 bases left between them. The CDR3 loop spans 13 amino acids. Per the germline V gene, CDR1 is SGHTA and CDR2 is FQGNSA.

The CDR3 bases are TGCGCCAGCAGCCAAGCACTAGCGGGAGAATACAATGAGCAGTTCTTC. It is translated as CASSQALAGEYNEQFF. The rearrangement joins TRBV4-3 to TRBJ2-1; 11 bases line up with TRBD2. Per the germline V gene, CDR1 is LGHNA and CDR2 is YSLEER. The V gene end was trimmed by 1 base and the J gene end by 4 bases; junction bases not matched to a gene: 3. The CDR3 is 16 residues long.

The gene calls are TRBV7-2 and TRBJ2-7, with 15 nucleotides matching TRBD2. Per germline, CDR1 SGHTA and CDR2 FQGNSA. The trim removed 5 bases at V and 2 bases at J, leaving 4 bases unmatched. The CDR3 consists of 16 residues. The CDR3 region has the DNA TGTGCCAGCAGCGTGGGACTAGCGGGAGGCCCCTACGAGCAGTACTTC. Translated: CASSVGLAGGPYEQYF.

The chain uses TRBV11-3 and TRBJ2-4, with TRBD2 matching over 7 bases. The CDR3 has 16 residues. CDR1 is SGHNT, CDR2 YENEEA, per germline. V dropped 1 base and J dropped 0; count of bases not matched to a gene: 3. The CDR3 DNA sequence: TGTGCCAGCAGCTTAGTGCGGGGGATAGCCAAAAACATTCAGTACTTC. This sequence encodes CASSLVRGIAKNIQYF.

CDR3 DNA sequence: TGTGCCAGTAGTAGCCTCTTGGCAGGGCAGTCTCATGGCACTGGAAACACCATATATTTT. Its protein product is CASSSLLAGQSHGTGNTIYF. J is TRBJ1-3 and V is TRBV19, with a possible D match to TRBD1 (5 bases). Trimming took 4 bases from V and 2 from J, leaving 27 bases between them. The CDR3 runs to 20 residues. CDR1 is LNHDA and CDR2 is SQIVND in the germline V gene (reference sequence).

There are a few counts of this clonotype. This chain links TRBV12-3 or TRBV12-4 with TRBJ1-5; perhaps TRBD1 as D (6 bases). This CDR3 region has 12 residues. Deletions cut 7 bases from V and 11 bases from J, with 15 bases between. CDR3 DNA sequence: TGTGCCAGCAAGTTCGGGGGCAGGACCCAGCATTTT. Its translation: CASKFGGRTQHF.

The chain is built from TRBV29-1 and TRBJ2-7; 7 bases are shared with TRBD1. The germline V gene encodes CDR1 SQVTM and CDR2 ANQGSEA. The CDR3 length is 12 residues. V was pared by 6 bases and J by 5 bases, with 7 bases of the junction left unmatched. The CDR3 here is CSVSTGRNEQYV. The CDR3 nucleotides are TGCAGCGTCTCGACAGGGAGAAACGAGCAGTACGTC.

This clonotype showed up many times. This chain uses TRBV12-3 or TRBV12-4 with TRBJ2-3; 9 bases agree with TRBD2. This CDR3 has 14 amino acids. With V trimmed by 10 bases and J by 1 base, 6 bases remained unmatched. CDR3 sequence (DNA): TGTGCCATCCAGCGGGGGGTTCGCACAGATACGCAGTATTTT. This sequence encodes CAIQRGVRTDTQYF.

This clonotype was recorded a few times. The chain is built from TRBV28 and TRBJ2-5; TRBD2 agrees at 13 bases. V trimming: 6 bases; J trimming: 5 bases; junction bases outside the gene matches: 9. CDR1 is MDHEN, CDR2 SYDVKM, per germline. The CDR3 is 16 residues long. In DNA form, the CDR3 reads TGTGCCAGCAGCTCGGGACTAGCGGGACTGAGGGAGACCCAGTACTTC. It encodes CASSSGLAGLRETQYF.

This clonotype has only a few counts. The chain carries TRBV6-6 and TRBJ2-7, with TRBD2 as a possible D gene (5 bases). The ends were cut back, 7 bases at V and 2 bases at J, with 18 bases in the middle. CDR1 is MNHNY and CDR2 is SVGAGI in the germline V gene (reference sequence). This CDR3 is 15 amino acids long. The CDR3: CASTFSPGFAYEQYF. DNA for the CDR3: TGTGCCAGCACTTTCTCCCCGGGGTTCGCCTACGAGCAGTACTTC.

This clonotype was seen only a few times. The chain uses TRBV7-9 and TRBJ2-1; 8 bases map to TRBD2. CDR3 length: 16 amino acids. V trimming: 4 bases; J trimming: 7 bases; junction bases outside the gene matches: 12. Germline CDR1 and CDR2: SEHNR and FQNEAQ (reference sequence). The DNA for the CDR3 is TGTGCCAGCAGCTCTTTGAGGACTAGCCGAAATAATGAGCAGTTCTTC. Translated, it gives CASSSLRTSRNNEQFF.

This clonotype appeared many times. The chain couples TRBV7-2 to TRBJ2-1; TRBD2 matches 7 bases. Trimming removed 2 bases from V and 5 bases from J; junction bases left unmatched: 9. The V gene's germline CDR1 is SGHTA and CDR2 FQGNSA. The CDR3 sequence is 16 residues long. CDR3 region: CASSLPSRERHNEQFF. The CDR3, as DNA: TGTGCCAGCAGCTTACCATCGCGGGAGAGGCACAATGAGCAGTTCTTC. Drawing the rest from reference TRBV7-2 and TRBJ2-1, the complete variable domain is GAGVSQSPSNKVTEKGKDVELRCDPISGHTALYWYRQSLGQGLEFLIYFQGNSAPDKSGLPSDRFSAERTGGSVSTLTIQRTQQEDSAVYLCASSLPSRERHNEQFFGPGTRLTVL.

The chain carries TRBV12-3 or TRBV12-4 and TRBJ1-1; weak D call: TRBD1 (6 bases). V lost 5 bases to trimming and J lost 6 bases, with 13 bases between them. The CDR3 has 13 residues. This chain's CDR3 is CASSKIWGPEAFF. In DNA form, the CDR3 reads TGTGCCAGCAGTAAAATATGGGGGCCTGAAGCTTTCTTT.

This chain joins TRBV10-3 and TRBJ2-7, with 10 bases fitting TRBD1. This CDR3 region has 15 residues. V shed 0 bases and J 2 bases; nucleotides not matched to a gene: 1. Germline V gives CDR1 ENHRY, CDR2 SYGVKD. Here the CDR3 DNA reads TGTGCCATCAGTGAGTCTGGACAGGGGGCCTACGAGCAGTACTTC. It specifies CAISESGQGAYEQYF.

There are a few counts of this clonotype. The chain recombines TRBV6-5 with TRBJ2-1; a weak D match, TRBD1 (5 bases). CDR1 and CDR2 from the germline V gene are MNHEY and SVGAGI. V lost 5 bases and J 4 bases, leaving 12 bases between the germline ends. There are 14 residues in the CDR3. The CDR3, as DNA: TGTGCCAGCAGTAGGTTGACAGTGTACAATGAGCAGTTCTTC. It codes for CASSRLTVYNEQFF.

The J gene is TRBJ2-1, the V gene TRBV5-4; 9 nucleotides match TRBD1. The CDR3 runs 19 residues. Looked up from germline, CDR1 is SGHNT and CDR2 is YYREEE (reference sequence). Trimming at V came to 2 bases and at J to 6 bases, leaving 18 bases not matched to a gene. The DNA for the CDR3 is TGTGCCAGCAGCTTCTTCACTTACAGGGGGCGGGTCCGCAGCAATGAGCAGTTCTTC. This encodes CASSFFTYRGRVRSNEQFF.

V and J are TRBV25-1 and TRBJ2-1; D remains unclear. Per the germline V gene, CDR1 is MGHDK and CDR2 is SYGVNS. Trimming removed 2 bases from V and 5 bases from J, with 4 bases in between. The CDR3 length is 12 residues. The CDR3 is CASSEPDNEQFF. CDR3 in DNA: TGTGCCAGCAGTGAACCTGACAATGAGCAGTTCTTC.

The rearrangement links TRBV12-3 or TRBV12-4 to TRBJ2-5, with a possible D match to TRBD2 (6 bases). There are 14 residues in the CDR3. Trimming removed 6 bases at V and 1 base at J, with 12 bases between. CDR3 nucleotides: TGTGCCAGCAGACCTAGCGTCGTCCAAGAGACCCAGTACTTC. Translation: CASRPSVVQETQYF.

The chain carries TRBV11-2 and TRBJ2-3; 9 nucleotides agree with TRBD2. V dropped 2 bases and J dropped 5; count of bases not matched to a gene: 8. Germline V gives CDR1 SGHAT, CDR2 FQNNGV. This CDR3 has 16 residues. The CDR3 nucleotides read TGTGCCAGCAGCTTATACTGGCGGGAGGGCCTAGATACGCAGTATTTT. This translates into CASSLYWREGLDTQYF.

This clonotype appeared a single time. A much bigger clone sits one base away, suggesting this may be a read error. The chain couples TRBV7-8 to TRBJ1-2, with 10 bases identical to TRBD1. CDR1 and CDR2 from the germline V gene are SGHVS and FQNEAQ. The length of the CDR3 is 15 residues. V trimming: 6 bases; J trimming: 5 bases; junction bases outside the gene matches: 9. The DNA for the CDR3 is TGTGCCAGCAGTCGCGCGGACAGGGGGTTGTATGGCTACACCTTC. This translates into CASSRADRGLYGYTF.

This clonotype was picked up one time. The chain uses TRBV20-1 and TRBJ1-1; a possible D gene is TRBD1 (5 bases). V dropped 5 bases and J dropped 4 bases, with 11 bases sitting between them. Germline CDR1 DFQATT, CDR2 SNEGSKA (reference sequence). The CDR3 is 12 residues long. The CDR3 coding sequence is TGCAGTGCTCCACAGGCGTTCACTGAAGCTTTCTTT. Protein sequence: CSAPQAFTEAFF.

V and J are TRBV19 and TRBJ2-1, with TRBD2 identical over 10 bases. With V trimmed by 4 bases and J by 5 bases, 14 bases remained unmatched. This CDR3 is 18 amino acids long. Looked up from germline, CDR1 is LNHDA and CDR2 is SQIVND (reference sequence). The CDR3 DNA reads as TGTGCCAGTAGTAGAACTAGCGGGATAACCCACACACACAATGAGCAGTTCTTC. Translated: CASSRTSGITHTHNEQFF.

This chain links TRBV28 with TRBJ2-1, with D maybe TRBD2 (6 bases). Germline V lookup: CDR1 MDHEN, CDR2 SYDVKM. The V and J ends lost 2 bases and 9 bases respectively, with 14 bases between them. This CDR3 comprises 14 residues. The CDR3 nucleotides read TGTGCCAGCAGTTTAGAGCAGCGGGCCAGTGAGCAGTTCTTC. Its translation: CASSLEQRASEQFF.

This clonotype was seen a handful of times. The CDR3 sequence is CASSEGWAGELFF. CDR3 bases: TGTGCCAGCAGTGAAGGGTGGGCCGGGGAGCTGTTTTTT. The V gene is TRBV6-1, the J gene TRBJ2-2; the D is unclear. Germline V gives CDR1 MNHNS, CDR2 SASEGT. This CDR3 has 13 residues. Between the trimmed V and J ends, which lost 1 base and 6 bases, there was a span of 6 bases.

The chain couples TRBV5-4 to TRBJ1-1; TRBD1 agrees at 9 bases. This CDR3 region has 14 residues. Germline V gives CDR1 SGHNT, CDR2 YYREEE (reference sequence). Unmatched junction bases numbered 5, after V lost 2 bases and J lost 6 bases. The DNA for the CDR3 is TGTGCCAGCAGCTTCCGGGACAGGGTGTCTGAAGCTTTCTTT. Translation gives CASSFRDRVSEAFF.

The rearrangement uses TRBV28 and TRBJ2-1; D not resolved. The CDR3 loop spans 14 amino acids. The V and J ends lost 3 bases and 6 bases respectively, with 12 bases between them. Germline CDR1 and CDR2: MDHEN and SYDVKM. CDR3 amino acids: CASSFPQDRNEQFF. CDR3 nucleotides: TGTGCCAGCAGTTTCCCCCAAGACCGCAATGAGCAGTTCTTC.